The 24 T cell receptor beta chains listed next were all sequenced from one sample in a study of shared clonotypes between healthy human individuals (dated by TCRdb to 2020 to 2022). The library came from the immunoSEQ multiplex PCR assay. TCRdb provides this immuneACCESS table in a form limited to in-frame rearrangements. Some clones are lacking; in checked studies, under half of them reflect an unresolved V gene, and why the rest are absent is not known. This sample lists 85,000 to 100,000 clones; 67% were detected once. The ten biggest clones cover less than 50% of the sample. Sequencing was done on a sample of memory CD8+ T cells sorted from blood. The label giving this sample's cell subset or site can be read as: CD45RO+ cells pooled with CCR7-negative TemRA cells. These receptors were taken from a man between 25 and 39 years old in good health.

The chain is built from TRBV2 and TRBJ1-3, with unresolved D. V was pared by 4 bases and J by 7 bases, with 8 bases between. CDR1 is SNHLY and CDR2 is FYNNEI in the germline V gene. The CDR3 is 12 amino acids. The CDR3 is CASSGTGNTIYF. CDR3 DNA: TGTGCCAGCAGTGGTACGGGGAACACCATATATTTT.

The rearrangement uses TRBV5-8 and TRBJ2-7; weak D call: TRBD2 (6 bases). This CDR3 spans 13 amino acids. The germline gives CDR1 SGHTS, CDR2 YDEGEE. The V end was cut by 5 bases, the J end by 7 bases, with 16 bases between. The CDR3 is CASRQTGVVEQYF. In DNA form, the CDR3 reads TGTGCCAGCAGACAGACGGGGGTAGTAGAGCAGTACTTC. Full variable domain (remainder filled in from reference TRBV5-8 and TRBJ2-7): EAGVTQSPTHLIKTRGQQATLRCSPISGHTSVYWYQQALGLGLQFLLWYDEGEERNRGNFPPRFSGRQFPNYSSELNVNALELEDSALYLCASRQTGVVEQYFGPGTRLTVT.

The sample holds a few counts of this clone. The V gene is TRBV28, the J gene TRBJ2-7; D is uncertain. Germline-derived CDR1 and CDR2 are MDHEN and SYDVKM. The CDR3 runs to 11 residues. Trimming stripped 5 bases from V and 5 bases from J, with 7 bases between. CDR3 coding DNA: TGTGCCAGCAGTCGTGGGAACGAGCAGTACTTC. Translated: CASSRGNEQYF.

This clone was detected ten times or more. The CDR3 reads CASSWRLDYNEQFF. The CDR3 DNA reads as TGTGCCAGCAGCTGGAGACTAGACTACAATGAGCAGTTCTTC. The chain combines TRBV28 with TRBJ2-1; possibly TRBD2 for D (6 bases). V dropped 6 bases and J dropped 3 bases, with 12 bases sitting between them. In germline, CDR1 is MDHEN, CDR2 SYDVKM. The CDR3 totals 14 residues.

This sequence joins TRBV7-2 and TRBJ2-7; unclear D gene. CDR1 is SGHTA, CDR2 FQGNSA, per germline. V was trimmed by 2 bases and J by 6 bases, leaving 17 bases between them. The CDR3 consists of 15 residues. The CDR3: CASSLSWNPGSEQYF. CDR3 DNA sequence: TGTGCCAGCAGCTTAAGCTGGAACCCGGGTTCCGAGCAGTACTTC. The variable domain in full, with the rest retrieved from reference TRBV7-2 and TRBJ2-7, is GAGVSQSPSNKVTEKGKDVELRCDPISGHTALYWYRQSLGQGLEFLIYFQGNSAPDKSGLPSDRFSAERTGGSVSTLTIQRTQQEDSAVYLCASSLSWNPGSEQYFGPGTRLTVT.

V usage is TRBV6-5 and J usage is TRBJ2-7, with D tentatively TRBD1 (7 bases). CDR1 is MNHEY, CDR2 SVGAGI, per germline. Trimming removed 6 bases from V and 4 bases from J, with 10 bases in between. The CDR3 sequence is 12 residues long. CDR3 in amino acids: CASSRGRYEQYF. The CDR3 DNA reads as TGTGCCAGCAGCAGGGGGAGGTACGAGCAGTACTTC.

The chain links TRBV7-8 to TRBJ1-1, with unresolved D. The CDR3 is 12 amino acids. Per germline, CDR1 SGHVS and CDR2 FQNEAQ. V was trimmed by 5 bases and J by 5 bases, leaving 9 bases between them. The CDR3 DNA is TGTGCCAGCAGCCCTCCGGGGACTGAAGCTTTCTTT. Protein: CASSPPGTEAFF.

This chain joins TRBV7-8 and TRBJ2-6, with 8 bases aligning to TRBD1. J gave up 0 bases and V 1 base, and 5 bases lay outside the gene matches. The germline V gene encodes CDR1 SGHVS and CDR2 FQNEAQ. This CDR3 spans 18 amino acids. The chain's CDR3 is CASSLDRGISSGANVLTF. CDR3 DNA: TGTGCCAGCAGCTTAGACAGGGGGATAAGCTCTGGGGCCAACGTCCTGACTTTC.

The chain combines TRBV9 with TRBJ2-7, with 7 bases aligning to TRBD1. The trim removed 0 bases at V and 3 bases at J, leaving 12 bases unmatched. There are 17 residues in the CDR3. Germline CDR1 and CDR2: SGDLS and YYNGEE. CDR3 sequence: CASSVGTYRGGDYEQYF. The DNA for the CDR3 is TGTGCCAGCAGCGTAGGAACCTACAGGGGTGGTGACTACGAGCAGTACTTC.

This clone was seen once. J is TRBJ2-2 and V is TRBV19; D remains ambiguous. Trimming removed 11 bases at V and 1 base at J, with 11 bases between. Germline V gives CDR1 LNHDA, CDR2 SQIVND (reference sequence). The CDR3 has 13 residues. DNA for the CDR3: TGTGCCGGACGGATAGAGAACACCGGGGAGCTGTTTTTT. Its protein product is CAGRIENTGELFF.

This clone was observed once. V and J are TRBV28 and TRBJ1-5; D remains ambiguous. Germline CDR1 is MDHEN and CDR2 is SYDVKM. This CDR3 comprises 12 residues. Deletions cut 8 bases from V and 2 bases from J, with 7 bases between. The CDR3 loop is CASRAGNQPQHF. The CDR3 nucleotides are TGTGCCAGCCGGGCGGGCAATCAGCCCCAGCATTTT.

The table lists this clone with a few counts. Additional DNA sequences in this sample encode the identical CDR3. The CDR3 spells CASSLLSYEQYF. The CDR3 nucleotides are TGTGCCAGCAGTTTGCTGAGCTACGAGCAGTACTTC. This chain connects TRBV28 to TRBJ2-7, with D unresolved. V gave up 3 bases and J gave up 3 bases, with 6 bases separating them. There are 12 residues in the CDR3. Per germline, CDR1 MDHEN and CDR2 SYDVKM.

This clone has a handful of counts. The V call is TRBV7-9, the J call TRBJ2-5, with a weak D call TRBD1 (5 bases). This CDR3 has 15 amino acids. The ends were cut back, 3 bases at V and 3 bases at J, with 14 bases in the middle. CDR1 and CDR2 from the germline V gene are SEHNR and FQNEAQ (reference sequence). The CDR3 protein is CASSFVPGMEETQYF. The CDR3 DNA sequence: TGTGCCAGCAGCTTCGTACCAGGGATGGAAGAGACCCAGTACTTC.

Only one count was recorded for this clone. The chain has TRBV4-2 and TRBJ2-7, with no clear D. Trimming stripped 4 bases from V and 5 bases from J, with 12 bases between. Germline-derived CDR1 and CDR2 are LGHNA and YNFKEQ. The CDR3 extends over 13 amino acids. The CDR3: CASSPGWPDEQYF. The CDR3 DNA follows: TGTGCCAGCAGCCCCGGGTGGCCGGACGAGCAGTACTTC.

The V call is TRBV11-2, the J call TRBJ2-7, with 10 nucleotides matching TRBD2. CDR1 SGHAT and CDR2 FQNNGV come from the germline V gene. This CDR3 spans 17 amino acids. V lost 4 bases, J lost 0 bases, and 9 bases stayed unmatched. Here the CDR3 reads CASSSEIAGGFSYEQYF. CDR3 DNA: TGTGCCAGCAGCTCAGAGATAGCGGGAGGCTTCTCCTACGAGCAGTACTTC.

This chain connects TRBV25-1 to TRBJ2-6; 9 bases fit TRBD1. Germline V gene sequence: CDR1 MGHDK, CDR2 SYGVNS. With V trimmed by 5 bases and J by 1 base, 3 bases remained unmatched. The CDR3 length is 16 residues. CDR3 region: CASSRDRESGANVLTF. In DNA, the CDR3 is TGTGCCAGCAGTCGGGACAGGGAATCTGGGGCCAACGTCCTGACTTTC.

The chain's CDR3 is CASSLAGAYNEQFF. DNA of the CDR3: TGTGCCAGCAGCCTAGCGGGAGCCTACAATGAGCAGTTCTTC. This chain uses TRBV11-2 with TRBJ2-1, with 10 positions matching TRBD2. V lost 5 bases, J lost 2 bases, and 0 bases stayed unmatched. This CDR3 contains 14 residues. Per germline, CDR1 SGHAT and CDR2 FQNNGV.

The chain couples TRBV19 to TRBJ1-5, with TRBD1 identical over 9 bases. Germline V gene lookup returns CDR1 LNHDA and CDR2 SQIVND (reference sequence). The CDR3 totals 15 residues. The V and J ends lost 5 bases and 1 base, in that order; junction bases with no gene match: 3. The CDR3 DNA is TGTGCCAGTAGTCAGGGACAGGGAAGCAATCAGCCCCAGCATTTT. Its translation is CASSQGQGSNQPQHF.

The rearrangement links TRBV11-2 to TRBJ1-1; weak D call: TRBD1 (6 bases). CDR1 is SGHAT and CDR2 is FQNNGV in the germline V gene. V was trimmed by 5 bases and J by 7 bases, leaving 17 bases between them. The CDR3 contains 14 residues. CDR3 sequence (DNA): TGTGCCAGCAGCCCAAAGGGTTACAGGGATGAAGCTTTCTTT. It yields the protein CASSPKGYRDEAFF. Full variable domain (missing parts from reference TRBV11-2 and TRBJ1-1): EAGVAQSPRYKIIEKRQSVAFWCNPISGHATLYWYQQILGQGPKLLIQFQNNGVVDDSQLPKDRFSAERLKGVDSTLKIQPAKLEDSAVYLCASSPKGYRDEAFFGQGTRLTVV.

This chain connects TRBV6-1 to TRBJ2-7; D is unclear. There are 10 residues in the CDR3. CDR1 is MNHNS and CDR2 is SASEGT in the germline V gene. V was shortened by 8 bases and J by 4 bases, with 6 bases between the two germline ends. DNA for the CDR3: TGTGCCAGCGGGCGGTACGAGCAGTACTTC. Translated, it gives CASGRYEQYF.

This clone was detected ten times or more. V is TRBV5-1 and J is TRBJ2-6; D gene uncertain. Trimming pared 2 bases from V and 0 bases from J, leaving 3 bases between. This CDR3 spans 14 amino acids. CDR1 is SGHRS and CDR2 is YFSETQ in the germline V gene. The CDR3 sequence: CASSFDSGANVLTF. CDR3 sequence (DNA): TGCGCCAGCAGCTTCGACTCTGGGGCCAACGTCCTGACTTTC.

The genes are TRBV5-1 and TRBJ1-2; maybe TRBD1 (5 bases). The V end was cut by 0 bases, the J end by 7 bases, with 16 bases between. Germline values: CDR1 SGHRS, CDR2 YFSETQ. CDR3 length equals 15 residues. The CDR3 DNA sequence: TGCGCCAGCAGCTTGGAAACAGGCCGCTCGGGTGGCTACACCTTC. It codes for CASSLETGRSGGYTF.

The chain links TRBV7-8 to TRBJ1-4, with D tentatively TRBD1 (6 bases). Germline V gives CDR1 SGHVS, CDR2 FQNEAQ. This CDR3 is 17 amino acids long. V was pared by 7 bases and J by 5 bases, with 23 bases between. CDR3 DNA: TGTGCCAGCACGGCACAGGGAGGACATCTTGGCAATGAAAAACTGTTTTTT. It is translated as CASTAQGGHLGNEKLFF.

V is TRBV5-1 and J is TRBJ2-2, with D perhaps TRBD2 (5 bases). Trimming took off 4 bases at V and 1 base at J, with 11 bases between the two ends. Germline V lookup: CDR1 SGHRS, CDR2 YFSETQ. The CDR3 loop spans 15 amino acids. This CDR3 is CASSPAAGNTGELFF. DNA of the CDR3: TGCGCCAGCAGCCCCGCCGCGGGGAACACCGGGGAGCTGTTTTTT.